These 32 T cell receptor beta chains were all obtained from the same sample, sequenced in a study of shared clonotypes between healthy human individuals. TCRdb's copy holds only in-frame clones and misses some; the assay was immunoSEQ multiplex PCR. The table lists about 1 million clones, around 74% of them singletons. Sequencing input: memory CD4+ T cells sorted from blood. Indicated subset: CD45RA-negative fraction. Every receptor here comes from a man aged 18 to 29 in good health.

The chain uses TRBV6-5 and TRBJ1-1; D not resolved. V shed 5 bases and J shed 2 bases, with 6 bases lying between them. Germline V gene sequence: CDR1 MNHEY, CDR2 SVGAGI. This CDR3 contains 12 residues. CDR3 amino acids: CASSKSNTEAFF. As DNA, the CDR3 is TGTGCCAGCAGTAAATCTAACACTGAAGCTTTCTTT.

The V and J genes are TRBV7-9 and TRBJ2-7; perhaps TRBD2 as D (5 bases). V gave up 5 bases and J gave up 6 bases, with 14 bases separating them. The V gene's germline CDR1 is SEHNR and CDR2 FQNEAQ (reference sequence). The CDR3 has 13 residues. The CDR3 DNA is TGTGCCAGCAGCCGCGGTCTAGGACTCGAGCAGTACTTC. Its protein is CASSRGLGLEQYF.

The chain uses TRBV6-1 and TRBJ1-2, with D perhaps TRBD1 (5 bases). The length of the CDR3 is 12 residues. V lost 6 bases to trimming and J lost 4 bases, with 9 bases between them. Germline CDR1 reads MNHNS; CDR2 reads SASEGT. CDR3 protein: CASRGRGYGYTF. The CDR3 DNA reads as TGTGCCAGCAGGGGACGGGGCTATGGCTACACCTTC.

This chain links TRBV2 with TRBJ2-1; D possibly corresponds to TRBD2 (5 bases). CDR1 SNHLY and CDR2 FYNNEI come from the germline V gene. V lost 3 bases and J lost 8, with 14 bases in between. CDR3 length: 14 amino acids. CDR3 in amino acids: CASSEDWVRDEQFF. For the CDR3, the DNA is TGTGCCAGCAGTGAGGACTGGGTAAGGGATGAGCAGTTCTTC.

The chain couples TRBV18 to TRBJ1-4; 7 bases match TRBD1. Germline V lookup: CDR1 KGHSH, CDR2 LQKENI. Trimming took 3 bases from V and 6 from J; bases not matched to a gene: 7. This CDR3 region has 15 residues. The CDR3 here is CASSPLRDSYEKLFF. As DNA, the CDR3 is TGTGCCAGCTCACCCCTCCGGGACAGTTATGAAAAACTGTTTTTT.

The chain links TRBV7-3 to TRBJ2-2; 7 positions match TRBD1. The CDR3 runs to 15 residues. Looked up from germline, CDR1 is SGHTA and CDR2 is FQGTGA. V was pared by 1 base and J by 4 bases, with 3 bases of the junction left unmatched. The CDR3 DNA is TGTGCCAGCAGCTTAAAAGGGGGCGGCACCGGGGAGCTGTTTTTT. The encoded protein is CASSLKGGGTGELFF.

This clone was seen a handful of times. This same CDR3 is encoded by further DNA sequences in the sample. This rearrangement joins TRBV18 to TRBJ2-1; D not resolved. This CDR3 comprises 13 residues. V lost 3 bases and J 8 bases, leaving 11 bases between the germline ends. Germline assignment: CDR1 KGHSH and CDR2 LQKENI. The CDR3 DNA follows: TGTGCCAGCTCACCTTTGCAAGGAGATGAGCAGTTCTTC. Translating it yields CASSPLQGDEQFF.

This clone was detected once. CDR3 sequence (DNA): TGCGCCAGCAGCCAACCCCAGGGACAGGGAGGACCCTACGAGCAGTACTTC. This gives the protein CASSQPQGQGGPYEQYF. The chain couples TRBV5-1 to TRBJ2-7, with 9 bases lining up with TRBD1. The CDR3 has 17 residues. The V segment lost 4 bases and the J segment 2 bases; nucleotides outside the gene matches: 13. CDR1 is SGHRS and CDR2 is YFSETQ in the germline V gene.

This clone appeared once. The J gene is TRBJ1-4, the V gene TRBV7-6, with TRBD1 identical over 7 bases. Germline CDR1 is SGHVS and CDR2 is FNYEAQ. This CDR3 is 17 amino acids long. The V and J ends lost 1 base and 5 bases, in that order; junction bases with no gene match: 10. The CDR3: CASSLVSAAGGNEKLFF. Written as DNA, the CDR3 is TGTGCCAGCAGCTTAGTTTCGGCGGCAGGGGGGAATGAAAAACTGTTTTTT.

This chain uses TRBV29-1 with TRBJ1-1; D unresolved. CDR1 and CDR2 (germline): SQVTM, ANQGSEA. V dropped 0 bases and J dropped 0 bases, with 17 bases sitting between them. The CDR3 is 17 residues long. DNA for the CDR3: TGCAGCGTTGAAGAGTATCGCGGTGGGATTATGAACACTGAAGCTTTCTTT. Its translation is CSVEEYRGGIMNTEAFF.

The chain uses TRBV6-1 and TRBJ2-4; 8 bases align to TRBD1. The V gene's germline CDR1 is MNHNS and CDR2 SASEGT. The J segment lost 7 bases and the V segment lost 4 bases, leaving 15 bases of the junction unmatched. CDR3 length: 17 residues. CDR3 in amino acids: CASSGVSWQGASNIQYF. CDR3 DNA: TGTGCCAGCAGTGGGGTATCGTGGCAGGGGGCAAGTAACATTCAGTACTTC.

The genes are TRBV5-1 and TRBJ2-7; D unresolved. Trimming removed 7 bases at V and 5 bases at J, with 10 bases between. The CDR3 spans 11 residues. The germline V gene has CDR1 SGHRS and CDR2 YFSETQ. The CDR3 DNA reads as TGCGCCAGCCGCAGTGCCAACGAGCAGTACTTC. Its translation: CASRSANEQYF. Full variable domain (remainder filled in from reference TRBV5-1 and TRBJ2-7): KAGVTQTPRYLIKTRGQQVTLSCSPISGHRSVSWYQQTPGQGLQFLFEYFSETQRNKGNFPGRFSGRQFSNSRSEMNVSTLELGDSALYLCASRSANEQYFGPGTRLTVT.

The sample holds one count of this clone. V usage is TRBV14 and J usage is TRBJ1-3, with D possibly TRBD1 on 5 matching bases. The CDR3 runs 14 residues. Germline CDR1 reads SGHDN; CDR2 reads FVKESK. Trimming stripped 2 bases from V and 2 bases from J, with 7 bases between. For the CDR3, the DNA is TGTGCCAGCAGCCAACCAGGGACTGGAAACACCATATATTTT. This gives the protein CASSQPGTGNTIYF.

This chain joins TRBV2 and TRBJ2-5; no clear D. The CDR3 totals 13 residues. Between the trimmed V and J ends, which lost 8 bases and 4 bases, there was a span of 14 bases. Germline loops: CDR1 SNHLY, CDR2 FYNNEI. CDR3 loop: CASQTQAPETQYF. Written as DNA, the CDR3 is TGTGCCAGCCAGACGCAGGCACCAGAGACCCAGTACTTC. The variable domain in full, completed from reference TRBV2 and TRBJ2-5, reads EPEVTQTPSHQVTQMGQEVILRCVPISNHLYFYWYRQILGQKVEFLVSFYNNEISEKSEIFDDQFSVERPDGSNFTLKIRSTKLEDSAMYFCASQTQAPETQYFGPGTRLLVL.

This rearrangement joins TRBV18 to TRBJ2-7, with 12 bases identical to TRBD2. The J segment lost 3 bases and the V segment lost 3 bases, leaving 3 bases of the junction unmatched. This CDR3 is 15 amino acids long. CDR1 and CDR2 from the germline V gene are KGHSH and LQKENI. The CDR3 protein is CASSPRLAGVYEQYF. CDR3 bases: TGTGCCAGCTCACCGCGACTAGCGGGAGTCTACGAGCAGTACTTC.

This clone showed up just a few times. The chain couples TRBV4-1 to TRBJ2-2, with a weak D call TRBD1 (6 bases). Germline V gene data show CDR1 as MGHRA and CDR2 as YSYEKL. V was shortened by 4 bases and J by 4 bases, with 22 bases between the two germline ends. CDR3 size: 18 residues. CDR3 nucleotide sequence: TGCGCCAGCAGCCCGTATCCTTCAGGGGAACTGGGCACCGGGGAGCTGTTTTTT. Translated: CASSPYPSGELGTGELFF.

This clone was counted once. This likely reflects a read error, since a far larger clone is one base away. V usage is TRBV11-3 and J usage is TRBJ2-1; the match to TRBD1 covers 9 bases. J gave up 2 bases and V 1 base, and 0 bases lay outside the gene matches. The CDR3 covers 15 residues. Per the germline V gene, CDR1 is SGHNT and CDR2 is YENEEA. This CDR3 reads CASSLGQGAYNEQFF. CDR3 sequence (DNA): TGTGCCAGCAGCTTAGGACAGGGGGCCTACAATGAGCAGTTCTTC.

The chain has TRBV2 and TRBJ1-1; D unresolved. The germline V gene encodes CDR1 SNHLY and CDR2 FYNNEI. V was cut by 4 bases and J by 7 bases, with 10 bases left in between. The CDR3 sequence is 12 residues long. CDR3: CASSGMGNEAFF. The CDR3 DNA follows: TGTGCCAGCAGTGGTATGGGTAATGAAGCTTTCTTT.

The rearrangement joins TRBV6-6 to TRBJ1-1; D is ambiguous. This CDR3 has 13 residues. Trimming left V 7 bases short and J 0 bases short, with 9 bases between. Germline loops: CDR1 MNHNY, CDR2 SVGAGI (reference sequence). CDR3 in DNA: TGTGCCAGCACCCACCCCCTGAACACTGAAGCTTTCTTT. Its translation is CASTHPLNTEAFF.

This clone was seen only once. The chain employs TRBV18 and TRBJ1-2, with unresolved D. Germline loops: CDR1 KGHSH, CDR2 LQKENI. This CDR3 is 13 amino acids long. The germline V and J ends were trimmed by 6 bases and 2 bases, with 10 bases remaining between them. The CDR3 sequence is CASSENRNYGYTF. In DNA, the CDR3 is TGTGCCAGCTCCGAAAACCGGAACTATGGCTACACCTTC.

The rearrangement links TRBV21-1 to TRBJ2-3. TRBV21-1 is reported as a pseudogene. This CDR3 comprises 15 residues. The CDR3 is CASSKRDLVRGTQYF. The CDR3 DNA follows: TGTGCCAGCAGCAAAAGGGACCTCGTTCGGGGTACGCAGTATTTT.

CDR3 sequence reads: CASSLLPPGSHEQYF. CDR3 in DNA: TGTGCCAGCAGTTTACTCCCCCCGGGGTCTCACGAGCAGTACTTC. The chain is built from TRBV6-5 and TRBJ2-7; maybe TRBD2 (5 bases). Trimming stripped 4 bases from V and 5 bases from J, with 18 bases between. CDR1 is MNHEY and CDR2 is SVGAGI in the germline V gene. There are 15 residues in the CDR3.

This clone appeared once. This chain connects TRBV6-5 to TRBJ2-5, with D possibly being TRBD1 (6 bases). The germline V and J ends were trimmed by 6 bases and 5 bases, with 13 bases remaining between them. Germline V CDR1 and CDR2: MNHEY, SVGAGI. There are 13 residues in the CDR3. CDR3 DNA sequence: TGTGCCAGCAGCCCATCAGGGGAGGAGACCCAGTACTTC. Protein: CASSPSGEETQYF.

V is TRBV7-2 and J is TRBJ2-3; 8 bases map to TRBD2. This CDR3 has 17 amino acids. J lost 2 bases, V lost 2 bases, and 9 bases had no gene match. Germline loops: CDR1 SGHTA, CDR2 FQGNSA. The CDR3 region is CASSLRGLGGNTDTQYF. The CDR3 DNA follows: TGTGCCAGCAGCTTAAGGGGACTAGGGGGAAACACAGATACGCAGTATTTT.

This clone was counted at least ten times. The rearrangement joins TRBV6-5 to TRBJ1-2; D not certain. Germline V CDR1 and CDR2: MNHEY, SVGAGI. The CDR3 extends over 14 amino acids. V was pared by 5 bases and J by 3 bases, with 13 bases between. In DNA form, the CDR3 reads TGTGCCAGCAGTGAACAGAGAGACCACTATGGCTACACCTTC. Protein product: CASSEQRDHYGYTF.

This clone was seen once. This rearrangement joins TRBV6-6 to TRBJ1-4; TRBD1 is a possible D gene (5 bases). The germline V gene encodes CDR1 MNHNY and CDR2 SVGAGI (reference sequence). CDR3 length: 15 amino acids. Between the trimmed V and J ends, which lost 7 bases and 7 bases, there was a span of 19 bases. CDR3 residues: CASTQGGAGGEKLFF. CDR3 DNA: TGTGCCAGCACCCAGGGAGGGGCGGGAGGTGAAAAACTGTTTTTT.

The chain has TRBV20-1 and TRBJ2-1; D gene uncertain. The germline CDR1 and CDR2 sequences are DFQATT and SNEGSKA (reference sequence). Deletions cut 1 base from V and 16 bases from J, with 14 bases between. There are 11 residues in the CDR3. The CDR3, as DNA: TGCAGTGCTAGAGTGTCGGTCGATTCTTTCTTC. Protein sequence: CSARVSVDSFF.

This chain links TRBV6-5 with TRBJ2-7; 8 nucleotides line up with TRBD2. The germline V gene has CDR1 MNHEY and CDR2 SVGAGI. The CDR3 consists of 14 residues. Unmatched junction bases numbered 4, after V lost 4 bases and J lost 2 bases. CDR3 nucleotide sequence: TGTGCCAGCAGTTTCGGGACTAGGGCCTACGAGCAGTACTTC. This gives the protein CASSFGTRAYEQYF.

The chain combines TRBV30 with TRBJ1-2; no firm D call. CDR1 and CDR2 from the germline V gene are GTSNPN and SVGIG (reference sequence). The length of the CDR3 is 12 residues. Trimming stripped 6 bases from V and 5 bases from J, with 13 bases between. CDR3 sequence (DNA): TGTGCCTGTTCCCGAGGAGGATATGGCTACACCTTC. Protein sequence: CACSRGGYGYTF.

The V gene is TRBV5-1, the J gene TRBJ2-5, with D tentatively TRBD2 (7 bases). CDR1 is SGHRS, CDR2 YFSETQ, per germline. V gave up 0 bases and J gave up 5 bases, with 14 bases separating them. This CDR3 is built from 15 residues. The CDR3 coding sequence is TGCGCCAGCAGCTTGGGCGGGGGCTATTTGGAGACCCAGTACTTC. It is translated as CASSLGGGYLETQYF.

The CDR3 is CAWSSGQAPNEKLFF. As DNA, the CDR3 is TGTGCCTGGAGTTCCGGACAGGCCCCTAATGAAAAACTGTTTTTT. J is TRBJ1-4 and V is TRBV30; the match to TRBD1 covers 7 bases. The germline V gene has CDR1 GTSNPN and CDR2 SVGIG (reference sequence). This CDR3 contains 15 residues. The V and J ends lost 2 bases and 3 bases, in that order; junction bases with no gene match: 6.

The genes are TRBV5-4 and TRBJ2-5; 12 bases map to TRBD1. V was clipped by 4 bases and J by 5 bases; unmatched bases: 6. This CDR3 spans 15 amino acids. Germline V gene sequence: CDR1 SGHNT, CDR2 YYREEE (reference sequence). CDR3 coding DNA: TGTGCCAGCAGCCGGGGACAGGGGGCAGGGGAGACCCAGTACTTC. Translated: CASSRGQGAGETQYF.